This T cell receptor beta chain derives from a study of T cell changes during pregnancy in multiple sclerosis. Method: immunoSEQ multiplex PCR; TCRdb's copy keeps in-frame clones and lacks some. The data show around 56,000 clones, over 75% seen once. This CDR3 has 15 residues. The V end was cut by 2 bases, the J end by 2 bases, with 10 bases between. Germline CDR1 MDHEN, CDR2 SYDVKM. The sequenced sample was peripheral blood, obtained after pregnancy. The source is a female donor with multiple sclerosis, enrolled in a pregnancy study. The chain joins TRBV28 to TRBJ1-3, with D unclear. CDR3 amino acids: CASSLHTEAGNTIYF. The CDR3 DNA follows: TGTGCCAGCAGTTTACATACAGAAGCTGGAAACACCATATATTTT.